What follows is one T cell receptor beta chain and its context. No cognate antigen has been identified for it. Base-call qualities are not available, and no considerably larger clone is one nucleotide away. The sample comes from a study of cytotoxic CD8 clonotypes in ibrutinib-treated CLL (dated by TCRdb to the early 2020s). The study in broad terms: In this cohort, about 15 patients were treatment-naive and 11 to 12 were relapsed/refractory, while around 18 had unmutated IGHV. Responses were partial in around 24 patients and complete in 2; after median about 70 months follow-up, approximately 15 stayed in remission and roughly twelve progressed. Response samples were taken after a median of roughly a year on treatment, ranging from roughly 6 to 36 months. Samples averaged about 260,000 productive templates and approximately 100,000 productive rearrangements. Of the 90 or so participants in the trial, about two dozen had longitudinal samples available. Cryopreserved peripheral blood mononuclear cells were collected before treatment, at response, and at either disease progression or sustained remission. Patients were still on ibrutinib when every remission and progressive disease sample was collected. What the study reported, not specific to this receptor: Baseline clonality exceeded that of age-matched healthy donors and correlated strongly with circulating CD8+ T-cell counts. Sampling times were not matched between patients in sustained remission and patients whose disease was progressing, and lymph node repertoires were not examined. Public clonotypes were rare and either shrank or stayed stable during treatment, and the rise in clonality at ibrutinib response reflected expansion of private clonotypes. Clonality rose at ibrutinib response, remained stable during sustained remission, and dropped back toward baseline at progression.

The CDR3 holds 11 amino acids from the cysteine to the phenylalanine. Only the CDR3 portion is preserved as DNA: 33 bases, with reading frame beginning at the first base. V and J lose 5 bases and 2 bases, and a span of 7 bases separates them. As encoded in the germline V gene, CDR1 is SQVTM while CDR2 is ANQGSEA. A MiSeq instrument was used for deep resolution sequencing, which targeted depths ranging from 1 in 1 million up to 1 in 200,000 T cells, with coverage averaging 10x for each clonotype. TCR beta libraries were generated with the immunoSEQ hsTCRB Kit. Per the authors' processing: ImmunoSEQ Data Assistant and ImmunoSEQ Analyzer were used for data analysis, and V, D and J genes were assigned according to IMGT definitions. Clonality, which ranges from 0 to 1, was calculated by subtracting the normalized Shannon entropy of productive rearrangement frequencies from one. Public clonotype analysis was restricted to overrepresented clonotypes comprising at least 0.05% of each patient's repertoire. Repertoires from around 13 age-matched healthy donors in immuneACCESS were used as clonality controls. TCRdb re-hosts the immuneACCESS table, in-frame sequences only. Its copies lack some clones; in the studies checked, an unresolved V gene accounts for under half of them, and the cause for the rest is not known. V and J calls and clone size are those listed in that table; D and trimming were worked out from the DNA. This sample is represented by 65,000 to 85,000 clones; about nine tenths of them were singletons. Around 3.3% of the sample is in the top ten clones.

The sample's time point label, in plain terms: approximately eleven months on ibrutinib. For TCR beta library preparation, approximately 2 micrograms of genomic DNA was extracted from cryopreserved PBMCs. Longitudinal blood samples from CLL patients on ibrutinib monotherapy underwent high-throughput TCR beta sequencing. The patients were enrolled in a single-center, open-label phase 2 trial of ibrutinib monotherapy. The chain was built from TRBV29-1 and TRBJ2-7, with a weak D call of TRBD2 (6 bases match). The sequence was obtained from a human donor with chronic lymphocytic leukemia. Sequenced material: PBMCs, taken after 12 months of ibrutinib treatment. The CDR3: CSVRGTYEQYF. The nucleotide sequence is TGCAGCGTTCGCGGGACCTACGAGCAGTACTTC.